This TCR beta chain was sequenced in a study of CD8 T cells in ankylosing spondylitis. Study findings and constraints: Some of the motif variants had earlier been found in reactive arthritis patients' fluid and blood.

Per germline, CDR1 SQVTM and CDR2 ANQGSEA. With 2 bases removed from V and 7 bases from J, the gap between germline ends came to 21 bases. The CDR3 has 15 residues. MiXCR, run by TCRdb on the 5' RACE reads, gives a single entry per CDR3 protein. In the table there are about 130,000 distinct CDR3 sequences, around 7.9% of which are singletons. In this sample, this clonotype turned up many times. The target antigen is unknown. This clonotype was sampled from a female donor with ankylosing spondylitis or in good health (not recorded which). Sample: blood, either unsorted or a sorted T cell fraction (not recorded which). The rearrangement joins TRBV29-1 to TRBJ2-7, with D perhaps given as TRBD1 or TRBD2 (6 bases each). CDR3 residues: CSVEKGGTGKEEQYF. The CDR3 DNA reads TGCAGCGTTGAAAAGGGAGGAACAGGGAAGGAGGAGCAGTACTTC.